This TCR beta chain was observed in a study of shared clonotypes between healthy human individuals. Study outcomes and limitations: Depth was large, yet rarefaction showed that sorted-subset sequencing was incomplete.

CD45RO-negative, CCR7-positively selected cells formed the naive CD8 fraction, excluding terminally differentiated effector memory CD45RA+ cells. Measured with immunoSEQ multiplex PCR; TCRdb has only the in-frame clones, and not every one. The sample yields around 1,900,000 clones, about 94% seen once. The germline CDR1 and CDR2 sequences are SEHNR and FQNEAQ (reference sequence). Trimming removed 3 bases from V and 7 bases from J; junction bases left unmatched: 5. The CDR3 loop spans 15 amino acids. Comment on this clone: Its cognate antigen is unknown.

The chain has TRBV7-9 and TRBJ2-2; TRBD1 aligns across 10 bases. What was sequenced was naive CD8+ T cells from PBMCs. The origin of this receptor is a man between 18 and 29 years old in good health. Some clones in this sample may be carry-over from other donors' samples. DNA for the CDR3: TGTGCCAGCAGCTTTGGACAGGGGGACGGCGGGGAGCTGTTTTTT. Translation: CASSFGQGDGGELFF.